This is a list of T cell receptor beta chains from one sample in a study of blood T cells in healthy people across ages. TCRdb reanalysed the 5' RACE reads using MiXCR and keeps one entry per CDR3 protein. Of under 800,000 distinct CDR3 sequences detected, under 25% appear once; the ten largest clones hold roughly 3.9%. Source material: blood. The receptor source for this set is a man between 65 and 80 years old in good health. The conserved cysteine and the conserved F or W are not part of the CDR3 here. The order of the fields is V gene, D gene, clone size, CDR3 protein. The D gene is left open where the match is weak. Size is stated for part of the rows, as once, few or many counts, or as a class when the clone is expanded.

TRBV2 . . ASSGVGGISGKLF
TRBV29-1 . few SVGGQGETRY
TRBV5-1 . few ASSSRPCNEQF
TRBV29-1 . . SVYSTGGNTEAF
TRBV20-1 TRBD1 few SAQTGAPPAF
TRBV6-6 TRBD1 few ASRGRTGPTYEQY
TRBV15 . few ATSREQGAYGYT
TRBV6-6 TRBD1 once ASTKSGGTEAF
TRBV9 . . ASSWAEYNERF
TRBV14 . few ASSQEMGTEAF
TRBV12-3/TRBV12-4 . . ASSLDASQY
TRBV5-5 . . ASSSGAPRAGELF
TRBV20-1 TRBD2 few SASLGLAGGKTDTQY
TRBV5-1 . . ASSFPGHQETQY
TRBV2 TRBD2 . ASRGTSVGNEQF
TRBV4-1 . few ASSQDRSGPKQETQY
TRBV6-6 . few ASSYSIGTGANVLT
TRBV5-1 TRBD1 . ASSLPTGVDEQF
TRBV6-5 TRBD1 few ASSYSFGTVGNIQY
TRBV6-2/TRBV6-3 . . ASSYSTGSHSYEQY
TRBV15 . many ATSSRTGEETQY
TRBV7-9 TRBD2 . ASSLVLAKQF
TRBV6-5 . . ASSYSEGLGAF
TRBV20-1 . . SARPSSGNTIY
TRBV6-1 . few ASRFRSDDTTEAF
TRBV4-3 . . ASSQDGRETYGYT
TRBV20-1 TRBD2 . SALKLTGTSGTAVWAQY
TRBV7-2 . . ASSPGTNGLGF
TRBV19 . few ASSIINQGTQY
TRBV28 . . ASSALHGTQY
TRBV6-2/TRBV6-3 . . ASRDSAKNIQY
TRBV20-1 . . SARDRSQAGTQY
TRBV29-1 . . SVVPGGMNTEAF
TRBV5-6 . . ASSFQEGHEQF
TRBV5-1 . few ANSSGPTGELF
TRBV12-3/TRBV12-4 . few ASSFGTETQY
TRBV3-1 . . ASSQDGGGGSTEAF
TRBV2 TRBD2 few ASSKTGTSGYNEQF
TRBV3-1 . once ASSQDLKGREQY
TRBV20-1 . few SARGEGGGNIQY
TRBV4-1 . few ASSEMAGPINSPLH
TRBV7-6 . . ASSLDIEDEQY
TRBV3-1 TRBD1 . ASSKQGAPLH
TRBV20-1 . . SFLSVPNFNNEQF
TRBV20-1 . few SAWGNTEAF
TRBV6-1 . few ASSELRMNTEAF
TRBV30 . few AWSVQENTEAF
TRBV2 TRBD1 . ASSSYRGWEQY
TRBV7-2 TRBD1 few ANRQAGTGGHQPQH
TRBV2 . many ASSTLGGGTDTQY
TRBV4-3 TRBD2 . ASSQDTSGRAVNEQF
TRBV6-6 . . ASTGSDNQPQH
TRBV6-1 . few ASSENRVNWPQH
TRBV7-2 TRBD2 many ASSPGLAVSYNEQF